Following are 20 T cell receptor beta chains from one sample sequenced in a study of shared T cell receptors in the human thymus. TCRdb keeps only in-frame clones here, not all; method: immunoSEQ multiplex PCR. The sample contains about 380,000 clones, 95% of which appear only once. The specimen sequenced was thymocytes. These TCRs come from a human donor.

The chain links TRBV4-2 to TRBJ2-2; D is ambiguous. From germline, CDR1 is LGHNA and CDR2 YNFKEQ. The V end was cut by 0 bases, the J end by 5 bases, with 4 bases between. The CDR3 loop spans 13 amino acids. In DNA form, the CDR3 reads TGTGCCAGCAGCCAAGAACCAACCGGGGAGCTGTTTTTT. It translates to CASSQEPTGELFF.

The J gene is TRBJ2-1, the V gene TRBV5-1; D remains unclear. This CDR3 has 14 residues. CDR1 is SGHRS, CDR2 YFSETQ, per germline. Between the trimmed V and J ends, which lost 0 bases and 7 bases, there was a span of 11 bases. CDR3 sequence: CASSLEVARNEQFF. CDR3 coding DNA: TGCGCCAGCAGCTTGGAGGTAGCTAGGAATGAGCAGTTCTTC. Combining the CDR3 with reference TRBV5-1 and TRBJ2-1 gives the whole variable domain KAGVTQTPRYLIKTRGQQVTLSCSPISGHRSVSWYQQTPGQGLQFLFEYFSETQRNKGNFPGRFSGRQFSNSRSEMNVSTLELGDSALYLCASSLEVARNEQFFGPGTRLTVL.

This clone showed up just a few times. The genes are TRBV29-1 and TRBJ2-7, with D possibly TRBD1 on 9 matching bases. Germline CDR1 SQVTM, CDR2 ANQGSEA. CDR3 length: 19 amino acids. The V gene lost 5 bases and the J gene lost 2 bases, with 31 bases spanning the gap. CDR3 sequence (DNA): TGCAGCGTTACCCGGACAGGGGAGGCGAAAAGGCGGGAGGCCTACGAGCAGTACTTC. The encoded protein is CSVTRTGEAKRREAYEQYF.

This chain links TRBV27 with TRBJ2-5; 13 bases fit TRBD2. J gave up 5 bases and V 7 bases, and 16 bases lay outside the gene matches. The germline V gene has CDR1 MNHEY and CDR2 SMNVEV (reference sequence). This CDR3 is 18 amino acids long. This CDR3 reads CASTPFPGTSGVRETQYF. The CDR3 nucleotides are TGTGCCAGCACTCCATTCCCCGGGACTAGCGGGGTTCGGGAGACCCAGTACTTC.

This clone was recorded once. The gene calls are TRBV10-3 and TRBJ2-1; the match to TRBD1 covers 9 bases. V dropped 2 bases and J dropped 4; count of bases not matched to a gene: 3. This CDR3 region has 15 residues. CDR1 and CDR2 from the germline V gene are ENHRY and SYGVKD. Here the CDR3 reads CAISETGGQYNEQFF. CDR3 DNA sequence: TGTGCCATCAGTGAGACAGGGGGCCAATACAATGAGCAGTTCTTC.

The CDR3 spells CASGVAGRLNTEAFF. The DNA of the CDR3 is TGTGCCAGCGGCGTGGCGGGCAGGCTTAACACTGAAGCTTTCTTT. V gene TRBV5-4 combines with J gene TRBJ1-1; D call uncertain. Germline V gene data show CDR1 as SGHNT and CDR2 as YYREEE (reference sequence). Trimming removed 7 bases at V and 2 bases at J, with 18 bases between. This CDR3 has 15 amino acids.

The chain couples TRBV7-2 to TRBJ2-5; D might be TRBD1 (6 bases). V shed 2 bases and J shed 4 bases, with 17 bases lying between them. The V gene's germline CDR1 is SGHTA and CDR2 FQGNSA. The CDR3 is 16 residues long. The CDR3 region has the DNA TGTGCCAGCAGCTTACTTATGGGACACCGGGGAGAGACCCAGTACTTC. This translates into CASSLLMGHRGETQYF.

The chain recombines TRBV7-9 with TRBJ2-4; D is ambiguous. The germline V gene encodes CDR1 SEHNR and CDR2 FQNEAQ (reference sequence). V lost 3 bases to trimming and J lost 0 bases, with 21 bases between them. The CDR3 runs to 19 residues. The CDR3 here is CASSFLHESSGVAKNIQYF. The DNA of the CDR3 is TGTGCCAGCAGCTTTTTACATGAGAGCTCTGGGGTAGCCAAAAACATTCAGTACTTC.

V is TRBV29-1 and J is TRBJ2-2, with TRBD1 identical over 9 bases. CDR1 is SQVTM, CDR2 ANQGSEA, per germline. This CDR3 spans 16 amino acids. With 4 bases clipped from V and 6 bases from J, the junction kept 12 bases outside the gene matches. The CDR3 sequence is CSVGRPGQGGPGELFF. CDR3 in DNA: TGCAGCGTTGGCCGTCCGGGACAGGGTGGTCCCGGGGAGCTGTTTTTT.

The rearrangement uses TRBV28 and TRBJ2-7, with a tentative D call TRBD2 (5 bases). The ends were cut back, 1 base at V and 0 bases at J, with 19 bases in the middle. The CDR3 runs 18 residues. Germline CDR1 MDHEN, CDR2 SYDVKM. In DNA, the CDR3 is TGTGCCAGCAGTTTATTTGGGAGTGGTGTAGGGAGCTCCTACGAGCAGTACTTC. The encoded protein is CASSLFGSGVGSSYEQYF.

This rearrangement joins TRBV7-2 to TRBJ2-1, with TRBD2 identical over 8 bases. There are 15 residues in the CDR3. CDR1 and CDR2 (germline): SGHTA, FQGNSA. The J segment lost 5 bases and the V segment lost 5 bases, leaving 8 bases of the junction unmatched. The CDR3 DNA is TGTGCCAGCAGCCTCCGACTAGCGCTAAACAATGAGCAGTTCTTC. It yields the protein CASSLRLALNNEQFF. Full variable domain (remainder filled in from reference TRBV7-2 and TRBJ2-1): GAGVSQSPSNKVTEKGKDVELRCDPISGHTALYWYRQSLGQGLEFLIYFQGNSAPDKSGLPSDRFSAERTGGSVSTLTIQRTQQEDSAVYLCASSLRLALNNEQFFGPGTRLTVL.

The V gene is TRBV7-9, the J gene TRBJ1-2; D remains unclear. The germline CDR1 and CDR2 sequences are SEHNR and FQNEAQ (reference sequence). This CDR3 region has 15 residues. The germline V and J ends were trimmed by 3 bases and 4 bases, with 15 bases remaining between them. The CDR3 nucleotides read TGTGCCAGCAGCTTCCCCCCGAAGGGATGCTATGGCTACACCTTC. It encodes CASSFPPKGCYGYTF.

The rearrangement uses TRBV11-2 and TRBJ1-2; D not certain. Germline V gene data show CDR1 as SGHAT and CDR2 as FQNNGV. This CDR3 has 16 residues. V was pared by 1 base and J by 4 bases, with 16 bases between. The DNA of the CDR3 is TGTGCCAGCAGCTTAGTCCTCGAGGTAGAGGGCTATGGCTACACCTTC. Translating gives CASSLVLEVEGYGYTF.

The chain employs TRBV14 and TRBJ1-2; 8 bases map to TRBD1. Germline V CDR1 and CDR2: SGHDN, FVKESK. The J segment lost 4 bases and the V segment lost 4 bases, leaving 8 bases of the junction unmatched. The CDR3 sequence is 15 residues long. The CDR3 region is CASSRTGWEVYGYTF. As DNA, the CDR3 is TGTGCCAGCAGCCGGACAGGGTGGGAGGTCTATGGCTACACCTTC. The full variable domain, completed using reference TRBV14 and TRBJ1-2, is EAGVTQFPSHSVIEKGQTVTLRCDPISGHDNLYWYRRVMGKEIKFLLHFVKESKQDESGMPNNRFLAERTGGTYSTLKVQPAELEDSGVYFCASSRTGWEVYGYTFGSGTRLTVV.

The rearrangement links TRBV27 to TRBJ2-7; 7 bases agree with TRBD1. The junction had 7 bases not matched to a gene; V was cut back by 5 bases and J by 3 bases. Looked up from germline, CDR1 is MNHEY and CDR2 is SMNVEV (reference sequence). CDR3 length: 14 amino acids. The DNA of the CDR3 is TGTGCCAGCAGTACCGGGACAGCATACTACGAGCAGTACTTC. Its protein product is CASSTGTAYYEQYF.

This chain connects TRBV10-2 to TRBJ2-5; the D gene is possibly TRBD2 (6 bases). This CDR3 spans 15 amino acids. The V gene lost 3 bases and the J gene lost 2 bases, with 13 bases spanning the gap. Germline V gene lookup returns CDR1 WSHSY and CDR2 SAAADI. The CDR3 sequence: CASSERREVQETQYF. The CDR3 nucleotides are TGCGCCAGCAGTGAACGGAGGGAGGTACAAGAGACCCAGTACTTC.

The J gene is TRBJ1-3, the V gene TRBV6-5; D is unclear. Trimming cost V 2 bases and J 0 bases, with 5 bases left between them. This CDR3 contains 14 residues. Germline values: CDR1 MNHEY, CDR2 SVGAGI. The CDR3 region is CASSYEASGNTIYF. DNA for the CDR3: TGTGCCAGCAGTTACGAGGCCTCTGGAAACACCATATATTTT.

The table lists this clone with a count of one. The chain is built from TRBV28 and TRBJ1-2, with TRBD1 matching over 7 bases. The CDR3 is 14 residues long. Trimming took 5 bases from V and 8 from J; bases not matched to a gene: 11. Germline V gene lookup returns CDR1 MDHEN and CDR2 SYDVKM. CDR3 sequence reads: CASSRPNQGGGYTF. CDR3 DNA sequence: TGTGCCAGCAGTCGGCCGAACCAGGGGGGGGGCTACACCTTC.

This chain uses TRBV29-1 with TRBJ1-2; D is perhaps TRBD1 (6 bases). CDR3 size: 13 residues. Trimming pared 5 bases from V and 5 bases from J, leaving 15 bases between. Per germline, CDR1 SQVTM and CDR2 ANQGSEA. CDR3 protein: CSVLADSPYGYTF. CDR3 DNA: TGCAGCGTTTTGGCGGACAGTCCATATGGCTACACCTTC.

This clone is a singleton in its sample. The chain is built from TRBV27 and TRBJ2-3, with D hard to call. CDR1 is MNHEY and CDR2 is SMNVEV in the germline V gene (reference sequence). The CDR3 has 15 amino acids. V was trimmed by 1 base and J by 2 bases, leaving 10 bases between them. The CDR3 DNA reads TGTGCCAGCAGTTTATACGGGTCCTCCACAGATACGCAGTATTTT. It codes for CASSLYGSSTDTQYF.